Below are 9 T cell receptor beta chains sequenced from a single sample in a study of beta chain features in type 1 diabetes. Study outcomes and limitations: Among patients with Type 1 diabetes, TCRB CDR3s were moderately but significantly shorter in every one of the four CD4+ subsets.

Isolated RNA was reverse transcribed in full, so expressed TCRB transcripts were sequenced. Method: immunoSEQ multiplex PCR; TCRdb's copy keeps in-frame clones and lacks some. The profile shows about 340,000 clones, around 9.7% of them singletons. No antigen has been identified for these receptors. Sequencing was carried out using central memory CD4+ T cells from blood. Receptors originate from a man aged 30 to 39 with type 1 diabetes.

The table lists this clone with a few counts. CDR3 residues: CSVEGGTYYGYTF. The CDR3 DNA sequence: TGCAGCGTTGAAGGGGGGACGTACTATGGCTACACCTTC. The chain employs TRBV29-1 and TRBJ1-2; D is perhaps TRBD1 (5 bases). V lost 1 base and J 3 bases, leaving 9 bases between the germline ends. CDR1 and CDR2 (germline): SQVTM, ANQGSEA. The CDR3 sequence is 13 residues long.

This clone came up a few times. This rearrangement joins TRBV4-2 to TRBJ2-1; D is unclear. The CDR3 covers 14 residues. V was trimmed by 4 bases and J by 6 bases, leaving 13 bases between them. The germline V gene encodes CDR1 LGHNA and CDR2 YNFKEQ. DNA for the CDR3: TGTGCCAGCAGCCCAGGTCGGGTAGGCAATGAGCAGTTCTTC. It yields the protein CASSPGRVGNEQFF.

This clone came up many times. The chain joins TRBV13 to TRBJ2-7; 9 nucleotides agree with TRBD1. With 5 bases clipped from V and 6 bases from J, the junction kept 14 bases outside the gene matches. CDR3 size: 16 residues. Germline values: CDR1 PRHDT, CDR2 FYEKMQ (reference sequence). CDR3 sequence reads: CASSQRGTGPSREQYF. The CDR3 region has the DNA TGTGCCAGCAGCCAGAGGGGGACAGGGCCCTCCCGCGAGCAGTACTTC.

A few counts support this clone. The V call is TRBV5-1, the J call TRBJ2-1; 9 bases align to TRBD1. Germline assignment: CDR1 SGHRS and CDR2 YFSETQ. V was clipped by 5 bases and J by 8 bases; unmatched bases: 11. The CDR3 is made up of 15 amino acids. The CDR3 reads CASREGQGIFDEQFF. CDR3 coding DNA: TGCGCCAGCAGAGAGGGACAGGGTATTTTCGATGAGCAGTTCTTC.

For this clone: The same CDR3 also results from other DNA sequences found in this sample. CDR3 protein: CASSLGAGELFF. The CDR3 DNA reads as TGTGCCAGCAGCTTAGGTGCCGGGGAGCTGTTTTTT. The rearrangement joins TRBV7-2 to TRBJ2-2; no definite D call. This CDR3 spans 12 amino acids. Germline V gene data show CDR1 as SGHTA and CDR2 as FQGNSA. The ends were cut back, 1 base at V and 6 bases at J, with 3 bases in the middle.

The CDR3 spells CSVERASNEQFF. CDR3 DNA: TGCAGCGTTGAAAGGGCCAGCAATGAGCAGTTCTTC. The chain combines TRBV29-1 with TRBJ2-1; D uncertain. The CDR3 extends over 12 amino acids. Trimming cost V 2 bases and J 6 bases, with 8 bases left between them. Germline CDR1 reads SQVTM; CDR2 reads ANQGSEA.

In this sample, this clone turned up a few times. The V and J genes are TRBV10-3 and TRBJ2-1, with D possibly TRBD1 on 6 matching bases. Per the germline V gene, CDR1 is ENHRY and CDR2 is SYGVKD. This CDR3 spans 16 amino acids. With 0 bases removed from V and 5 bases from J, the gap between germline ends came to 14 bases. The CDR3 spells CAISESSRGQNNEQFF. In DNA, the CDR3 is TGTGCCATCAGTGAGTCGAGCAGGGGACAAAACAATGAGCAGTTCTTC.

The rearrangement joins TRBV5-4 to TRBJ2-7; D unresolved. The V gene lost 0 bases and the J gene lost 2 bases, with 12 bases spanning the gap. Germline values: CDR1 SGHNT, CDR2 YYREEE (reference sequence). The CDR3 runs 15 residues. The CDR3 here is CASSLAGDKTYEQYF. The CDR3 coding sequence is TGTGCCAGCAGCTTGGCAGGCGACAAGACCTACGAGCAGTACTTC.

This clone was seen a handful of times. This chain's CDR3 is CASSQDPTRSVSERGTEAFF. The CDR3 bases are TGCGCCAGCAGCCAAGACCCAACTCGTAGTGTGTCAGAACGGGGGACTGAAGCTTTCTTT. The rearrangement uses TRBV4-1 and TRBJ1-1; D might be TRBD1 (5 bases). CDR3 length equals 20 residues. V lost 0 bases and J lost 5, with 28 bases in between. Per germline, CDR1 MGHRA and CDR2 YSYEKL.